This T cell receptor beta chain was documented in a study of T cells after yellow fever vaccination. Study as a whole: Low-cell-number fractions were prepared with SMART-Seq v4 Ultra Low Input. Study-wide results and caveats: Though weaker, the secondary response peaked faster, on day 5 versus 15. Contamination of FACS-sorted repertoires by abundant clonotypes from the bulk population could occur.

The study made its TCR cDNA through 5'RACE template switching. That step introduced a universal primer site along with UMIs. Using its own MiXCR run on the 5' RACE reads, TCRdb lists one record per CDR3 protein. The repertoire has around 400,000 distinct CDR3 sequences, more than 9% of them found once; the top ten carry about 17%. The CDR3 sequence is 14 residues long. Looked up from germline, CDR1 is MNHNS and CDR2 is SASEGT. V gave up 7 bases and J gave up 1 base; unmatched junction bases: 4. A remark on this clonotype: The antigen is unknown.

The clonotype was recovered from a man younger than 30 who received the YFV17D yellow fever vaccine. Sequenced material: PBMCs, taken on the day of the first yellow fever vaccination. The chain links TRBV6-1 to TRBJ2-5, with 9 bases aligning to TRBD1. CDR3 bases: TGTGCCAGCAATAACAGGGGGCCCCAAGAGACCCAGTACTTC. Residues: CASNNRGPQETQYF.